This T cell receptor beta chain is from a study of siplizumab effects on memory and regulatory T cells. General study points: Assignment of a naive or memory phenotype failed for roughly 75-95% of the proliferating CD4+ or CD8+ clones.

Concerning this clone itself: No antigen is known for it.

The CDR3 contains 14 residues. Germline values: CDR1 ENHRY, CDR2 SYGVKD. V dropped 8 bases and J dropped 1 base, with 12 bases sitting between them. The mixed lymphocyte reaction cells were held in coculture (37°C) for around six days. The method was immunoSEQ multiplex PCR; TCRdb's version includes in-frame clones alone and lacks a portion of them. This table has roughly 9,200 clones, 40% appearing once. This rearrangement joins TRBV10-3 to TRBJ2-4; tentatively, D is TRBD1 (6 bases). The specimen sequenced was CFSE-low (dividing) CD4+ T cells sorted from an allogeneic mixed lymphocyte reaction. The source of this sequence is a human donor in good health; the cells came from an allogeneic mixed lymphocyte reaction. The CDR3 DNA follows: TGTGCCATCCCGGGACAAAAGGCCAAAAACATTCAGTACTTC. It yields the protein CAIPGQKAKNIQYF.